This is a list of T cell receptor beta chains from one sample in a study of blood T cells in healthy people across ages. One entry per CDR3 protein, called by TCRdb with MiXCR from the 5' RACE reads. The sample contains approximately 1.5 million distinct CDR3 sequences, roughly 30% of which appear only once. The sample was blood. These receptors originate from a woman in her 30s in good health. Each CDR3 is given with its conserved first and last residue. The D gene is left open where the match is weak. Size values are once, few and many counts, or a class for expanded clones, and some rows have none.

CDR3 DNA | CDR3 protein | D gene | J gene | V gene | clone size
TGTGCCAGCAGTTTAGTGGGGACAGCTGGCTACACCTTC | CASSLVGTAGYTF | TRBD1 | TRBJ1-2 | TRBV12-3/TRBV12-4 | NA
TGCAGTGCGTACCAAGGGATAACTGACGGGACCCAGTACTTC | CSAYQGITDGTQYF | NA | TRBJ2-5 | TRBV20-1 | once
TGTGCCAGCAGTGAAGTGTGGAGACATCTAAGGGTCAATGAGCAGTTCTTC | CASSEVWRHLRVNEQFF | NA | TRBJ2-1 | TRBV6-1 | NA
TGTGCCAGCAGTTTAATAGGGGCAGGTCGGCAAGAGACCCAGTACTTC | CASSLIGAGRQETQYF | NA | TRBJ2-5 | TRBV28 | NA
TGTGCCAGCAGCTCTCAGGTGGGGAGTGGCTACACCTTC | CASSSQVGSGYTF | NA | TRBJ1-2 | TRBV7-3 | NA
TGTGCCAGCAGCTTAGCCGGGACAGGGGGCGTCTATGGCTACACCTTC | CASSLAGTGGVYGYTF | TRBD1 | TRBJ1-2 | TRBV7-2 | few
TGCGCCAGCAGCTTGCCCGGCGGGGCGAACACCGGGGAGCTGTTTTTT | CASSLPGGANTGELFF | NA | TRBJ2-2 | TRBV5-1 | NA
TGTGCCAGCAGCCAAGAGTGGAGGACAGGGGCCCTGAACACTGAAGCTTTTTTT | CASSQEWRTGALNTEAFF | TRBD1 | TRBJ1-1 | TRBV3-1 | NA
TGTGCCACCAGCAGAGTCGGCACTAGCGGGAGCCGCGACGGTGAGCAGTTCTTC | CATSRVGTSGSRDGEQFF | TRBD2 | TRBJ2-1 | TRBV15 | few
TGTGCCTGGGAAGGGACTAGCGGGAGGACAGATACGCAGTATTTT | CAWEGTSGRTDTQYF | TRBD2 | TRBJ2-3 | TRBV30 | NA
TGCAGTGCTAGACAGATCCTCTGGGATGGCTACACCTTC | CSARQILWDGYTF | NA | TRBJ1-2 | TRBV20-1 | few
TGTGCCACGTCTTCCTCCCCAAATGAAAAACTGTTTTTT | CATSSSPNEKLFF | NA | TRBJ1-4 | TRBV6-1 | NA
TGTGCCAGCAGCCCACAGGGAACACGCAATCAGCCCCAGCATTTT | CASSPQGTRNQPQHF | NA | TRBJ1-5 | TRBV27 | NA
TGTGCCAGCAGCTTGGCGCTCCTAGCGGGGCTTTCCACTAGCACAGATACGCAGTATTTT | CASSLALLAGLSTSTDTQYF | TRBD2 | TRBJ2-3 | TRBV5-5 | few
TGCGCCAGCAGCTTAGGGTACAAGCAGTACTTC | CASSLGYKQYF | NA | TRBJ2-7 | TRBV5-1 | NA
TGCAGCGTTGATGATTCTGGGGGCAATGAGCAGTTCTTC | CSVDDSGGNEQFF | NA | TRBJ2-1 | TRBV29-1 | many
TGTGCCAGCGGTACGGGATCCTACGAGCAGTACTTC | CASGTGSYEQYF | NA | TRBJ2-7 | TRBV27 | many
TGTGCCAGCAGCCAGAGGACAGGGGGCACAGATACGCAGTATTTT | CASSQRTGGTDTQYF | TRBD1 | TRBJ2-3 | TRBV7-3 | NA
TGTGCCAGCTCTCCTCCGGGACGGCTGCGAGATACGCAGTATTTT | CASSPPGRLRDTQYF | NA | TRBJ2-3 | TRBV18 | NA
TGTGCCAGCAGTCCTGGCAGGGCCCTACCTTATGGCTACACCTTC | CASSPGRALPYGYTF | NA | TRBJ1-2 | TRBV2 | NA
TGTGCCAGCAGCGCCGGTTATTATTCAGAGACCCAGTACTTC | CASSAGYYSETQYF | NA | TRBJ2-5 | TRBV9 | few
TGTGCCAGCAGCCAAGCGGGTCCAGTCAGCTCCTATAATTCACCCCTCCACTTT | CASSQAGPVSSYNSPLHF | NA | TRBJ1-6 | TRBV4-2 | few
TGTGCCAGCAATCCCAACCAGGGTAGGGTCAGGGAAGCTTTCTTT | CASNPNQGRVREAFF | NA | TRBJ1-1 | TRBV12-3/TRBV12-4 | NA
TGTGCTAGTGGTTTGGGAGGGGGTGAAGCTTTCTTT | CASGLGGGEAFF | NA | TRBJ1-1 | TRBV12-5 | NA
TGCAGTGCTAGTGGCGGGGGGGCCTTAAATACGCAGTATTTT | CSASGGGALNTQYF | TRBD2 | TRBJ2-3 | TRBV20-1 | many
TGTGCCAGCAGGACAGGGCTCGTGAAGACCCAGTACTTC | CASRTGLVKTQYF | TRBD1 | TRBJ2-5 | TRBV12-3/TRBV12-4 | few
TGTGCCAGCAGCCCAAAGGACTACCCTGTCACAGATACGCAGTATTTT | CASSPKDYPVTDTQYF | NA | TRBJ2-3 | TRBV9 | few
TGCGCCAGCAGCCCGGGACTCCTCGGTTCGTTCTTC | CASSPGLLGSFF | NA | TRBJ2-1 | TRBV5-1 | NA
TGTGCCAGCAGTCCCCTGGGAGGGGTGAGCTACGAGCAGTACTTC | CASSPLGGVSYEQYF | TRBD2 | TRBJ2-7 | TRBV28 | NA
TGCAGTGCTAGAGATTCGCTCAAAACACCGGGACCGTGGACAGCCGGCTACACCTTC | CSARDSLKTPGPWTAGYTF | NA | TRBJ1-2 | TRBV20-1 | few
TGCAGTGCTACAGAGACCTATGGCTACACCTTC | CSATETYGYTF | NA | TRBJ1-2 | TRBV20-1 | once
TGTGCCAGCAGGTCAAATTCGGCCACTGAAGCTTTCTTT | CASRSNSATEAFF | NA | TRBJ1-1 | TRBV6-2/TRBV6-3 | NA
TGTGCCAGCAGCTTGTACCGTAACACCGGGGAGCTGTTTTTT | CASSLYRNTGELFF | NA | TRBJ2-2 | TRBV5-6 | NA
TGTGCCAGCAGCTTAGCAGGGGCAGGGAGTATCGAGCAGTACTTC | CASSLAGAGSIEQYF | NA | TRBJ2-7 | TRBV7-9 | NA
TGCGCCAGCAGCCAAGGACAGTCGACAGATACGCAGTATTTT | CASSQGQSTDTQYF | NA | TRBJ2-3 | TRBV4-1 | many
TGTGCCAGCAGCTTATTCGAGCATGAGCAGTTCTTC | CASSLFEHEQFF | NA | TRBJ2-1 | TRBV7-8 | NA
TGTACCAGCGGGGACAGGACCTACGAGCAGTACTTC | CTSGDRTYEQYF | NA | TRBJ2-7 | TRBV27 | NA
TGTGCCAGCAGTTTATCCGTCTCGGGCGCCTACGAGCAGTACTTC | CASSLSVSGAYEQYF | NA | TRBJ2-7 | TRBV27 | many
TGTGCCAGCAGTCGGACAGATATCGGGGATGAGCAGTTCTTC | CASSRTDIGDEQFF | NA | TRBJ2-1 | TRBV12-3/TRBV12-4 | NA